The TCR beta chain under discussion was sequenced for a study of shared clonotypes between healthy human individuals. Only Caucasian adults living in Nashville, Tennessee served as donors. This clone was seen a few times. Per the original methods: ImmunoSEQ junction-only sequences lacked quality scores, so their filtering differed. The table came from immunoSEQ multiplex PCR; TCRdb's copy has only in-frame clones and leaves some out. V and J calls plus clone size are reproduced from that table; the DNA served to infer D and trimming. In the table there are some 2.4 million clones, over 85% of which are singletons. The receptor was isolated from a man between 18 and 29 years old in good health. Some clones in this sample may be carry-over from other donors' samples. The sample consisted of naive CD4+ T cells from PBMCs. As for subset: CD45RA+ positively selected.

The CDR3 loop reads CASSPPGGPMNTEAFF. The CDR3 DNA is TGTGCCAGCTCACCACCGGGGGGGCCGATGAACACTGAAGCTTTCTTT. V gene TRBV18 combines with J gene TRBJ1-1; TRBD1 might be the D (6 bases). With 0 bases removed from V and 0 bases from J, the gap between germline ends came to 11 bases. CDR1 and CDR2 (germline): KGHSH, LQKENI. The CDR3 has 16 residues.